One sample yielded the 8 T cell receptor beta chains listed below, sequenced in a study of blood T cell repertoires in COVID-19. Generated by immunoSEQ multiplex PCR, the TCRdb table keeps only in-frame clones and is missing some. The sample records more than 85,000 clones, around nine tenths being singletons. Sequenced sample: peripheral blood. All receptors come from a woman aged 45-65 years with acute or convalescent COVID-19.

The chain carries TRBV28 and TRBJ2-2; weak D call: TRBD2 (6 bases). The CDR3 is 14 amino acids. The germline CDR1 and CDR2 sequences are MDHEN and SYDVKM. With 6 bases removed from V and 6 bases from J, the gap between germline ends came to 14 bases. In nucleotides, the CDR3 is TGTGCCAGCAGGACGGCCGGGGAGGCCGGGGAGCTGTTTTTT. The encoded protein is CASRTAGEAGELFF.

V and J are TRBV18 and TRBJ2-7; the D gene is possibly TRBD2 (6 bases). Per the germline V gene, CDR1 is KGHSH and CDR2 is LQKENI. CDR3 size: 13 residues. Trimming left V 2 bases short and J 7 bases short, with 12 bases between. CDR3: CASSPGGGGEQYF. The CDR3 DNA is TGTGCCAGCTCACCAGGGGGAGGTGGAGAGCAGTACTTC.

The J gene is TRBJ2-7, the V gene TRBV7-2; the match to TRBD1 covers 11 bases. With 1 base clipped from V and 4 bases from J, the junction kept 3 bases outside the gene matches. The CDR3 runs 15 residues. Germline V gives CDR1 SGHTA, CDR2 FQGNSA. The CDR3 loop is CASSLGTGGAYEQYF. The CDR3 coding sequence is TGTGCCAGCAGCTTAGGGACAGGGGGCGCATACGAGCAGTACTTC.

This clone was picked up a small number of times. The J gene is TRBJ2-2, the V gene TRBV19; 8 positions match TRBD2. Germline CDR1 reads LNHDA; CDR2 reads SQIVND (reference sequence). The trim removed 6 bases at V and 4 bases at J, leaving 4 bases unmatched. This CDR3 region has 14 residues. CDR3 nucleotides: TGTGCCAGTAGCGGGAGGGCCGGCACCGGGGAGCTGTTTTTT. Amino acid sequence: CASSGRAGTGELFF.

The CDR3 loop is CASIPGHRLSNQPQHF. CDR3 in DNA: TGTGCCAGCATCCCGGGACATAGACTTAGCAATCAGCCCCAGCATTTT. The rearrangement joins TRBV28 to TRBJ1-5, with D maybe TRBD1 (6 bases). CDR1 and CDR2 from the germline V gene are MDHEN and SYDVKM. The CDR3 contains 16 residues. Trimming took 7 bases from V and 0 from J, leaving 16 bases between them.

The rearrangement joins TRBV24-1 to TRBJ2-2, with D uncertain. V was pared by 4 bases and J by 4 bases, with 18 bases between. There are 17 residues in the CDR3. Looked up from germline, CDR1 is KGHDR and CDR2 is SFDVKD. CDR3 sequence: CATSDPTRPPGTGELFF. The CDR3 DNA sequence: TGTGCCACCAGTGACCCTACAAGACCACCGGGCACCGGGGAGCTGTTTTTT.

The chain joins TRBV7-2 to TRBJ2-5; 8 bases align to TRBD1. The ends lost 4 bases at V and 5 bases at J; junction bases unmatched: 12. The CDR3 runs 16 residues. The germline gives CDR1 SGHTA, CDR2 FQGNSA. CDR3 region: CASSSSTGARWETQYF. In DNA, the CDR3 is TGTGCCAGCAGCTCTTCGACAGGGGCCAGATGGGAGACCCAGTACTTC.

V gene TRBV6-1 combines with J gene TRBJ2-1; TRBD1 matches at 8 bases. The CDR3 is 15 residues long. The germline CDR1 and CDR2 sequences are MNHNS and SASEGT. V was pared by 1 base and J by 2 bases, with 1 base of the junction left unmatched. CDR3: CASSEETGAYNEQFF. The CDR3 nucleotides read TGTGCCAGCAGTGAAGAGACAGGGGCCTACAATGAGCAGTTCTTC.